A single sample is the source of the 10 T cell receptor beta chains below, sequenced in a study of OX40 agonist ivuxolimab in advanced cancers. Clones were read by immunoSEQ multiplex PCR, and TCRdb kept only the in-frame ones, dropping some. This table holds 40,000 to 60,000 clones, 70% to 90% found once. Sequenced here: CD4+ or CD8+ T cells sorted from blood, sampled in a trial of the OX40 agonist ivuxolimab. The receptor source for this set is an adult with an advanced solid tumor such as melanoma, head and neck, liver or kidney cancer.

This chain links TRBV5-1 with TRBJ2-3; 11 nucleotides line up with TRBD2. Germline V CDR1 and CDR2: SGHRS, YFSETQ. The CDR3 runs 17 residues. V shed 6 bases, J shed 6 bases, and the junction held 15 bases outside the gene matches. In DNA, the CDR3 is TGCGCCAGCACCAGGTTGGATAGCGGGGGGGCAAGGGATACGCAGTATTTT. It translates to CASTRLDSGGARDTQYF.

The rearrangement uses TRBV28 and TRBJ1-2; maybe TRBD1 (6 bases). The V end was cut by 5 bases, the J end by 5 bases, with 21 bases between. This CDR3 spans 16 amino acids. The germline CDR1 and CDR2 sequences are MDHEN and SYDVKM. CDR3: CASSPGQTPIGYGYTF. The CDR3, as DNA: TGTGCCAGCAGTCCGGGACAAACCCCCATCGGTTATGGCTACACCTTC.

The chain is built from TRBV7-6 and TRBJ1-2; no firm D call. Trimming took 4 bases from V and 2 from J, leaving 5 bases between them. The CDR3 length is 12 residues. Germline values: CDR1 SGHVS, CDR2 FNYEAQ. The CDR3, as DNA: TGTGCCAGCAGCTCGGACAACTATGGCTACACCTTC. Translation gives CASSSDNYGYTF.

The CDR3 sequence: CASSYSNAYEQYF. CDR3 nucleotide sequence: TGTGCCAGCAGTTACTCGAACGCCTACGAGCAGTACTTC. The chain is built from TRBV6-6 and TRBJ2-7; no definite D call. V dropped 0 bases and J dropped 2 bases, with 5 bases sitting between them. This CDR3 has 13 amino acids. The germline CDR1 and CDR2 sequences are MNHNY and SVGAGI (reference sequence).

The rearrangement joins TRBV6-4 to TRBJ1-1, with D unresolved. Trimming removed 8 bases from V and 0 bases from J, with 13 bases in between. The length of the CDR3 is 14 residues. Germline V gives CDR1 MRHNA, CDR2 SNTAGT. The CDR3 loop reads CASPQQTMNTEAFF. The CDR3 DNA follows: TGTGCCAGCCCACAACAAACGATGAACACTGAAGCTTTCTTT.

CDR3 region: CASSEGGDRGYEQYF. The DNA for the CDR3 is TGTGCCAGCAGTGAAGGGGGGGACAGGGGCTACGAGCAGTACTTC. The gene calls are TRBV6-1 and TRBJ2-7; 10 bases match TRBD1. The CDR3 is 15 residues long. CDR1 MNHNS and CDR2 SASEGT come from the germline V gene. V trimming: 1 base; J trimming: 3 bases; junction bases outside the gene matches: 3.

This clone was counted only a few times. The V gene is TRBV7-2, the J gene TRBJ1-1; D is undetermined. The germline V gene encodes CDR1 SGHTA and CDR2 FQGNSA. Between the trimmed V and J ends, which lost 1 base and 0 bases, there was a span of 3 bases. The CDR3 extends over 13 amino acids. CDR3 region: CASSLVMNTEAFF. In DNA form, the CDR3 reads TGTGCCAGCAGCTTAGTCATGAACACTGAAGCTTTCTTT. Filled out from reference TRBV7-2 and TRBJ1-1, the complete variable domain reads GAGVSQSPSNKVTEKGKDVELRCDPISGHTALYWYRQSLGQGLEFLIYFQGNSAPDKSGLPSDRFSAERTGGSVSTLTIQRTQQEDSAVYLCASSLVMNTEAFFGQGTRLTVV.

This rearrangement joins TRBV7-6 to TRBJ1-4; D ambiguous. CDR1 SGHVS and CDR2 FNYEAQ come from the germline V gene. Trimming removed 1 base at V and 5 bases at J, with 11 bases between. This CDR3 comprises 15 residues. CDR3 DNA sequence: TGTGCCAGCAGCTTAGGATGGAGCGTGAATGAAAAACTGTTTTTT. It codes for CASSLGWSVNEKLFF.

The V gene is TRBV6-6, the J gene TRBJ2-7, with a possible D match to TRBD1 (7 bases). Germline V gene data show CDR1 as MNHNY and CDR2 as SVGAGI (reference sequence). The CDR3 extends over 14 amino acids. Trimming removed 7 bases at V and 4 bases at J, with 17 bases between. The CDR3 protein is CASNGGGQLYEQYF. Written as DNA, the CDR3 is TGTGCCAGCAACGGAGGGGGCCAACTATACGAGCAGTACTTC.

The CDR3 loop reads CASSQWAAGASYEQYF. The CDR3 coding sequence is TGCGCCAGCAGCCAGTGGGCAGCGGGGGCCTCCTACGAGCAGTACTTC. The chain is built from TRBV4-1 and TRBJ2-7; 8 bases line up with TRBD2. Germline assignment: CDR1 MGHRA and CDR2 YSYEKL. The CDR3 covers 16 residues. V gave up 3 bases and J gave up 0 bases; unmatched junction bases: 7.